This TCR beta chain was sequenced in a study of breast tumors, draining lymph nodes, adjacent tissues. The study, taken as a whole, reports: Data only fit, rather than demonstrated, lymph node origin of most tumor T cells. Tumor repertoires ranked between lymph nodes and nontumor tissue in diversity, with V and J gene preferences. Data fit most tumor T cells coming from lymph node, expanding in tumor.

TCRdb re-analysed the multiplex PCR reads in MiXCR, keeping a single row per CDR3 protein. The sample records about 12,000 distinct CDR3 sequences, 36% being singletons. This clonotype was observed many times. No antigen is known for it. Per the germline V gene, CDR1 is WNHNN and CDR2 is SYGVQD (reference sequence). Trimming removed 4 bases from V and 1 base from J; junction bases left unmatched: 8. The CDR3 loop spans 17 amino acids. Sample: breast tumor tissue. This clonotype originated in a female donor with breast cancer. Some clones in this sample may be carry-over from other donors' samples. The V call is TRBV10-1, the J call TRBJ2-1; 9 bases align to TRBD1. CDR3 in amino acids: CASSGRTGDNSYNEQFF. CDR3 bases: TGCGCCAGCAGTGGCCGGACAGGGGATAATTCCTACAATGAGCAGTTCTTC.